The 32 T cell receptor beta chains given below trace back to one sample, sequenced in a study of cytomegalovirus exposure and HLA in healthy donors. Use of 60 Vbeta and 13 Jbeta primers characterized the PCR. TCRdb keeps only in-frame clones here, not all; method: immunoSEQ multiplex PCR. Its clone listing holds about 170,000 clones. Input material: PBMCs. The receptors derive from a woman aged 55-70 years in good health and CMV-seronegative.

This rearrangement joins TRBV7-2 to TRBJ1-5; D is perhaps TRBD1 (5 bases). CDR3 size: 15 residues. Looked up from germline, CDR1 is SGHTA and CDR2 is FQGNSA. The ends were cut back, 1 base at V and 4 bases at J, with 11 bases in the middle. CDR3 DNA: TGTGCCAGCAGCTTAGAAAGGGGCCAGAATCAGCCCCAGCATTTT. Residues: CASSLERGQNQPQHF.

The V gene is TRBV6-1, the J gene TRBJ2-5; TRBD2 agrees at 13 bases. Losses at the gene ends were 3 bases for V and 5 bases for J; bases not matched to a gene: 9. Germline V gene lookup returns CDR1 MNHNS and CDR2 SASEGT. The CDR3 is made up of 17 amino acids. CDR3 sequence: CASSDNLGLAGVETQYF. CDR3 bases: TGTGCCAGCAGTGACAACCTCGGACTAGCGGGAGTTGAGACCCAGTACTTC.

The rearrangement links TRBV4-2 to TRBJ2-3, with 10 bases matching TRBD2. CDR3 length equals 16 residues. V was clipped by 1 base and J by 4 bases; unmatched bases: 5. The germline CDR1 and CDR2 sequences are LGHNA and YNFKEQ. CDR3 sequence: CASSQASAGGADTQYF. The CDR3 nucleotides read TGTGCCAGCAGCCAAGCATCAGCGGGAGGGGCAGATACGCAGTATTTT.

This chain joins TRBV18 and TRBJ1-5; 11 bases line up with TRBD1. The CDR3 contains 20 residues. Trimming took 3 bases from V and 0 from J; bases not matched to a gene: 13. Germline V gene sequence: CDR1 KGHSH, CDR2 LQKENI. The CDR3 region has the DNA TGTGCCAGCTCACCTACCGTCGGACAGGGGGCTGCGGATAGCAATCAGCCCCAGCATTTT. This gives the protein CASSPTVGQGAADSNQPQHF.

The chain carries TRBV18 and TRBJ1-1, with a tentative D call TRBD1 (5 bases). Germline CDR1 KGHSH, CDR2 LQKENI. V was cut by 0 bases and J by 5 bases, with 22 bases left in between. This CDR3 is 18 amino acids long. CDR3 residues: CASSPPNGGRQGRTEAFF. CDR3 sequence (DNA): TGTGCCAGCTCACCACCCAACGGGGGGAGGCAGGGTCGGACTGAAGCTTTCTTT.

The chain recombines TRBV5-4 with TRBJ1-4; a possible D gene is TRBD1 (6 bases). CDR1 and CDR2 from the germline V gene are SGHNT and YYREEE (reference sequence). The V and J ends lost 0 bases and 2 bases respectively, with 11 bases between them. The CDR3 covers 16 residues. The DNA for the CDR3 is TGTGCCAGCAGCTTGGGGGGGCAGGTGACTAATGAAAAACTGTTTTTT. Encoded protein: CASSLGGQVTNEKLFF.

CDR3: CASSLSGRVSYNEQFF. CDR3 sequence (DNA): TGTGCCAGCAGTTTATCCGGGAGGGTATCCTACAATGAGCAGTTCTTC. This chain links TRBV27 with TRBJ2-1, with 8 nucleotides matching TRBD2. The germline V gene has CDR1 MNHEY and CDR2 SMNVEV (reference sequence). V lost 0 bases, J lost 1 base, and 2 bases stayed unmatched. CDR3 size: 16 residues.

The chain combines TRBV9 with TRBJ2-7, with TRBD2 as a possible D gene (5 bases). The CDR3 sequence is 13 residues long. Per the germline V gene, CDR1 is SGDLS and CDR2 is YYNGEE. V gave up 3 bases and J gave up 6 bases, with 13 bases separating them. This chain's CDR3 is CASSADSLTEQYF. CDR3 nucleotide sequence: TGTGCCAGCAGCGCGGACTCTTTAACCGAGCAGTACTTC.

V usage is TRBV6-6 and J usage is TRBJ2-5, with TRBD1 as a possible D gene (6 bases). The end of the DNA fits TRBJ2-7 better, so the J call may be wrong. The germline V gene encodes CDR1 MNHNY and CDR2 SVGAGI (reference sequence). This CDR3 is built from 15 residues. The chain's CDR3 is CASSYSPGTMDEQYF. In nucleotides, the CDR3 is TGTGCCAGCAGTTACTCCCCAGGGACAATGGACGAGCAGTACTTC.

The CDR3 protein is CASNSWDIQETQYF. CDR3 coding DNA: TGTGCCAGCAACTCCTGGGACATCCAAGAGACCCAGTACTTC. The chain uses TRBV5-5 and TRBJ2-5; TRBD1 is a possible D gene (6 bases). CDR1 and CDR2 from the germline V gene are SGHKS and YYEKEE (reference sequence). The CDR3 is 14 amino acids. Trimming removed 6 bases from V and 1 base from J, with 13 bases in between.

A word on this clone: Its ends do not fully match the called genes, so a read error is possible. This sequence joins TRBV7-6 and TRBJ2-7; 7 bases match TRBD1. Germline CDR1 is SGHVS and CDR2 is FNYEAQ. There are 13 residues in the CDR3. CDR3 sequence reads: CASSSGQSTEKSF. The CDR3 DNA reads TGTGCCAGCAGCTCGGGACAGTCCACCGAAAAGAGCTTC.

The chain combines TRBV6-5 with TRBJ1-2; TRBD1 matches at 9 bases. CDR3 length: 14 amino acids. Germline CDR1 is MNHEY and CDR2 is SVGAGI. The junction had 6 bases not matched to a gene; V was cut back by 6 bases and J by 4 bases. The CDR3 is CASRSTGGGYGYTF. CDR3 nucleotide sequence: TGTGCCAGCAGGAGCACAGGGGGCGGCTATGGCTACACCTTC.

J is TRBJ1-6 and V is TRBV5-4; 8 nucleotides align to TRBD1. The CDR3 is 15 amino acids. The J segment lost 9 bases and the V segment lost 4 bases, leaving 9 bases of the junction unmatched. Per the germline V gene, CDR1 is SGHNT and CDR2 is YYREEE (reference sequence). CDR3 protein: CASSPRQGLGSPLHF. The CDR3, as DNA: TGTGCCAGCAGCCCCCGACAGGGGCTGGGTTCACCCCTCCACTTT.

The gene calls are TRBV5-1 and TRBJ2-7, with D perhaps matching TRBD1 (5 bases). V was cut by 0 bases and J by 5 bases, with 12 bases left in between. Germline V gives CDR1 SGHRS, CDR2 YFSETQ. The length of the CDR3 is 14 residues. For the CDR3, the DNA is TGCGCCAGCAGCTTGGGACAGCCTAGTGACGAGCAGTACTTC. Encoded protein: CASSLGQPSDEQYF.

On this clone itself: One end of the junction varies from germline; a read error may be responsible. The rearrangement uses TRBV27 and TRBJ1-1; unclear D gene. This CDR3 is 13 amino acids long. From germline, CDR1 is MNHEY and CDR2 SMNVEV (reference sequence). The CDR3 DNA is TGTGCCAGCAGGCAGGATACACCCGGTCCCACATCCTTT. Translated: CASRQDTPGPTSF.

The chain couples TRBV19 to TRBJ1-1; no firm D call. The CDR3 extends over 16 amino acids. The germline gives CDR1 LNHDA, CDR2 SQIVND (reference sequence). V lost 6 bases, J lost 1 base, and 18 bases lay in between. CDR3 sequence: CASRTEASNWNTEAFF. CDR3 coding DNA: TGTGCCAGTAGGACTGAGGCTTCTAATTGGAACACTGAAGCTTTCTTT.

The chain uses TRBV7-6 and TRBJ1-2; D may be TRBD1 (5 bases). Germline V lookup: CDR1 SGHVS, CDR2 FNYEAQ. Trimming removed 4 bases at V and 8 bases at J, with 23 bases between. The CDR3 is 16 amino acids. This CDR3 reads CASSSNTVGGPSGYTF. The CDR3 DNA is TGTGCCAGCAGCTCCAACACCGTGGGGGGTCCTTCGGGCTACACCTTC.

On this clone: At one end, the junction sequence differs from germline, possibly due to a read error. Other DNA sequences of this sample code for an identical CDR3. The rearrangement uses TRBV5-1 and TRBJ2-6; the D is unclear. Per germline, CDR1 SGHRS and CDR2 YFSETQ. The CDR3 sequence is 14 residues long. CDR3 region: CASSFEVQPNVLTF. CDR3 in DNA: TGCGCCAGCAGCTTTGAGGTGCAGCCCAACGTCCTGACCTTC. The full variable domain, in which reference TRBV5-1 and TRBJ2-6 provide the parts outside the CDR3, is KAGVTQTPRYLIKTRGQQVTLSCSPISGHRSVSWYQQTPGQGLQFLFEYFSETQRNKGNFPGRFSGRQFSNSRSEMNVSTLELGDSALYLCASSFEVQPNVLTFGAGSRLTVL.

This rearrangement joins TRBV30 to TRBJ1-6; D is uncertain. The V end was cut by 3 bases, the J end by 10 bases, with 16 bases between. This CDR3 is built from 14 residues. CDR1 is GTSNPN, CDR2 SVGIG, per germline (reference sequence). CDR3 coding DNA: TGTGCCTGGAGGAGGGCCCAGCGGGAGTCACCCCTCCACTTT. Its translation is CAWRRAQRESPLHF.

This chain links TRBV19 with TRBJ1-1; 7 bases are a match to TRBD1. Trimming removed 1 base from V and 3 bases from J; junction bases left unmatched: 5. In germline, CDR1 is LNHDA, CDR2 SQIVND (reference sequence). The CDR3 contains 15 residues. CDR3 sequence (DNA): TGTGCCAGTAGTATAGGATCACAGGGGTACACTGAAGCTTTCTTT. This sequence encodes CASSIGSQGYTEAFF. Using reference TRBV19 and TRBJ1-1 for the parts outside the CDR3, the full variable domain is DGGITQSPKYLFRKEGQNVTLSCEQNLNHDAMYWYRQDPGQGLRLIYYSQIVNDFQKGDIAEGYSVSREKKESFPLTVTSAQKNPTAFYLCASSIGSQGYTEAFFGQGTRLTVV.

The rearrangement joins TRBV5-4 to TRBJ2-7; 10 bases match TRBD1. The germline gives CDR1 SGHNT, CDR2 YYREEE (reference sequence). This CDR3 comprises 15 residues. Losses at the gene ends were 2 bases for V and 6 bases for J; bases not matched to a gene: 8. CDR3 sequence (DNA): TGTGCCAGCAGCTTTTTGGACAGGGGGAAAAGCGAGCAGTACTTC. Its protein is CASSFLDRGKSEQYF.

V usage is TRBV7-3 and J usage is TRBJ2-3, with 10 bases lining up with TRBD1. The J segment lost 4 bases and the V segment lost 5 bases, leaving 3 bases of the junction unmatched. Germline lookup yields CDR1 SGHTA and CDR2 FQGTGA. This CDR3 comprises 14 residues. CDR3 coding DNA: TGTGCCAGCAGCCCGACAGGGGGCGCAGATACGCAGTATTTT. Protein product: CASSPTGGADTQYF.

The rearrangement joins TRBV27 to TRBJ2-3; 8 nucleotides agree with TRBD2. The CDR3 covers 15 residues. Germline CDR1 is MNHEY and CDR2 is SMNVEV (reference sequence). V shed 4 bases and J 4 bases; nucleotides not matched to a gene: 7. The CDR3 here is CASSSKAGAPDTQYF. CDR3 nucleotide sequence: TGTGCCAGCAGTTCCAAAGCGGGAGCGCCAGATACGCAGTATTTT.

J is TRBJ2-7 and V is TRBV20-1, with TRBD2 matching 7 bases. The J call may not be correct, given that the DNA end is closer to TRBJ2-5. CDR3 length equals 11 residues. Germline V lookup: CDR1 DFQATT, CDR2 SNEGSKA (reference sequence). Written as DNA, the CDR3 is TGCAGTGCGGCGGGAGATGAGACCCAGTACTTC. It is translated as CSAAGDETQYF.

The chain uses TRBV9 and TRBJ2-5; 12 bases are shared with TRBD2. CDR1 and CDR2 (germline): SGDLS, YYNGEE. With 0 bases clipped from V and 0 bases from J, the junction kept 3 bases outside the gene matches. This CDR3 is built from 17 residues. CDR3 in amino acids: CASSVALAGGYQETQYF. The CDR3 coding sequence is TGTGCCAGCAGCGTAGCCCTAGCGGGAGGGTACCAAGAGACCCAGTACTTC.

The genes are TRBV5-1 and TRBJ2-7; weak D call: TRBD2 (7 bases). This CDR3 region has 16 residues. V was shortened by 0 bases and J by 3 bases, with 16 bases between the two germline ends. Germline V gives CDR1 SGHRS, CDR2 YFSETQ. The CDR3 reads CASSLASWGGVYEQYF. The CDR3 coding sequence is TGCGCCAGCAGCTTGGCGAGTTGGGGGGGCGTCTACGAGCAGTACTTC.

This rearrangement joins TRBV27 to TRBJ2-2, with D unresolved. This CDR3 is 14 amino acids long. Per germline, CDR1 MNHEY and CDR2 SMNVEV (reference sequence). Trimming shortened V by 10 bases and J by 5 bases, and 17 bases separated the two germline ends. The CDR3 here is CATRLLGATGELFF. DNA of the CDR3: TGTGCCACCCGATTACTGGGCGCGACCGGGGAGCTGTTTTTT.

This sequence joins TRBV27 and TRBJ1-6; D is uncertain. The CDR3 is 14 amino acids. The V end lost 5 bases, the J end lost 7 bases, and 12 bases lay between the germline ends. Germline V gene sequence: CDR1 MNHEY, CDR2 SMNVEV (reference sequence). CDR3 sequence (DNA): TGTGCCAGCAGTCCTTGGACGGGGAATTCACCCCTCCACTTT. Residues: CASSPWTGNSPLHF.

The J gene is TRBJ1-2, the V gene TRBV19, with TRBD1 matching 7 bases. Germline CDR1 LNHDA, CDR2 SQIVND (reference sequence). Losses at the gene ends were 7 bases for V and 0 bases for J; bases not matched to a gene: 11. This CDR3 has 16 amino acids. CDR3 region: CASNRGGTVANYGYTF. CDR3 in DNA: TGTGCCAGTAATCGAGGAGGGACAGTAGCTAACTATGGCTACACCTTC.

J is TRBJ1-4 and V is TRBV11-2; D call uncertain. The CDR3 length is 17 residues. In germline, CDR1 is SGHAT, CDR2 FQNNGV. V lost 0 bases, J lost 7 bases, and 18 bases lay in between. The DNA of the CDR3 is TGTGCCAGCAGCTTAGACTATTATCCCCTAGGAATTGAAAAACTGTTTTTT. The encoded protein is CASSLDYYPLGIEKLFF.

CDR3 loop: CASSGRVIYEQYF. The CDR3 region has the DNA TGTGCCAGTAGTGGCAGGGTTATTTACGAGCAGTACTTC. V is TRBV19 and J is TRBJ2-7; D perhaps matches TRBD1 (5 bases). From germline, CDR1 is LNHDA and CDR2 SQIVND (reference sequence). V dropped 5 bases and J dropped 4 bases, with 12 bases sitting between them. The CDR3 covers 13 residues.

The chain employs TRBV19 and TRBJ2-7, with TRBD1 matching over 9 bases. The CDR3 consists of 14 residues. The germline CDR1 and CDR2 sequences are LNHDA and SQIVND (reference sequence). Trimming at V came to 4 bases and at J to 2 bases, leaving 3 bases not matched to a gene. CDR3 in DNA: TGTGCCAGTAGTAGGGACAGGGTTACCTACGAGCAGTACTTC. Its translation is CASSRDRVTYEQYF.